The 3 T cell receptor beta chains below all came from one sample that was sequenced in a study of beta chain features in type 1 diabetes (dated by TCRdb to about 2018). Library method: the immunoSEQ multiplex PCR assay. The entire isolated RNA was reverse transcribed using the High Capacity cDNA Reverse Transcription Kit, and thus expressed TCRB transcripts were sequenced. This is the immuneACCESS table as TCRdb keeps it, with only in-frame sequences that have V and J called. A part of the clones is gone; compared with another copy, unresolved V genes explain less than half, and the rest is unexplained. This sample lists 130,000 to 150,000 clones; about 7% were detected once. The ten biggest clones cover approximately 1.5% of the sample. Sequenced sample: central memory CD4+ T cells from blood. The receptors were gathered from a woman in her twenties or thirties in good health.

The chain uses TRBV7-2 and TRBJ1-3; D is ambiguous. V lost 3 bases and J 0 bases, leaving 6 bases between the germline ends. The CDR3 contains 14 residues. Germline V gives CDR1 SGHTA, CDR2 FQGNSA. CDR3 nucleotides: TGTGCCAGCAGCTTGGGGAGCTCTGGAAACACCATATATTTT. Residues: CASSLGSSGNTIYF.

The J gene is TRBJ2-1, the V gene TRBV28; 10 nucleotides line up with TRBD2. This CDR3 contains 12 residues. Germline V lookup: CDR1 MDHEN, CDR2 SYDVKM. Germline trimming cut 8 bases from V and 12 bases from J; bases unmatched to any gene: 7. The CDR3 is CASWQREGRQFF. Written as DNA, the CDR3 is TGTGCCAGCTGGCAGCGGGAGGGCCGGCAGTTCTTC.

This clone came up a few times. This rearrangement joins TRBV5-4 to TRBJ2-7, with D perhaps matching TRBD2 (5 bases). Germline lookup yields CDR1 SGHNT and CDR2 YYREEE (reference sequence). This CDR3 spans 14 amino acids. V was pared by 3 bases and J by 0 bases, with 10 bases between. In DNA form, the CDR3 reads TGTGCCAGCAGCTCTCCGGGAAGCTCCTACGAGCAGTACTTC. Translation gives CASSSPGSSYEQYF.